The 6 T cell receptor beta chains in this list originate from one sample, sequenced in a study of tumor-infiltrating lymphocytes in primary liver carcinoma. Unsorted whole blood served as the source of blood RNA, and germline DNA was extracted as well. The investigators made TCR beta cDNA from approximately 0.5 ug total RNA, using a constant-region primer. It was through three nested multiplex PCR rounds of slightly modified ARM-PCR that TCR beta libraries arose. Use of TRBV1-TRBV30 forward primers with a C-beta reverse primer characterized the first two PCR rounds, which lasted around 11 cycles each. Each CDR3 protein gets one entry after TCRdb re-called the multiplex PCR reads with MiXCR. The sample records about 350,000 distinct CDR3 sequences, 65% being singletons. Material: peripheral blood. The source of these receptors is a middle-aged man with primary liver carcinoma and hepatitis B virus infection.

Concerning this clonotype itself: A much larger clone lies a single base off, so this may be a read error. In nucleotides, the CDR3 is TGTGCCATGGGTGGAACCGGGGACGGATCCTACAATGAGCAGTTCTTC. Its protein product is CAMGGTGDGSYNEQFF. This sequence joins TRBV10-3 and TRBJ2-1; tentatively, D is TRBD1 or TRBD2 (5 bases each). Germline loops: CDR1 ENHRY, CDR2 SYGVKD. The CDR3 totals 16 residues. The V end was cut by 9 bases, the J end by 1 base, with 19 bases between.

In this sample, this clonotype turned up many times. The chain links TRBV11-1 to TRBJ2-7; TRBD2 matches at 10 bases. The V segment lost 4 bases and the J segment 0 bases; nucleotides outside the gene matches: 3. Germline V gene data show CDR1 as SGHAT and CDR2 as FQDESV (reference sequence). The CDR3 covers 15 residues. Here the CDR3 reads CASSSTSGTSYEQYF. The DNA of the CDR3 is TGTGCCAGCAGCTCAACTAGCGGGACCTCCTACGAGCAGTACTTC.

Details on this clonotype: At one of its ends the junction is not consistent with the germline gene, which may arise from a read error. The chain uses TRBV6-1 and TRBJ2-3, with D perhaps TRBD2 (6 bases). Germline V gene lookup returns CDR1 MNHNS and CDR2 SASEGT. This CDR3 has 12 residues. The CDR3 sequence is CASSEVRETWYF. In DNA, the CDR3 is TGTGCCAGCAGCGAAGTGCGGGAAACATGGTATTTT.

This clonotype showed up just once. Possible read error: a much larger clone is one base away. Since no conserved phenylalanine or tryptophan closes the CDR3, a read error is the likely cause. The V gene is TRBV4-1, the J gene TRBJ1-1; maybe TRBD1 (6 bases). Germline V gives CDR1 MGHRA, CDR2 YSYEKL. The CDR3 contains 15 residues. V lost 0 bases, J lost 2 bases, and 10 bases lay in between. The CDR3 sequence: CASSQETGFNTEAFL. The CDR3 DNA reads as TGCGCCAGCAGCCAAGAAACAGGGTTTAACACTGAAGCTTTCCTT.

For this clonotype: A read error may be the cause here, since a much bigger clone is one base away. The V gene is TRBV29-1, the J gene TRBJ2-3; D gene unclear. Germline V gene sequence: CDR1 SQVTM, CDR2 ANQGSEA. The CDR3 is 11 residues long. CDR3 amino acids: CRVGQKDTRYF. CDR3 nucleotides: TGCAGAGTTGGCCAGAAGGATACGCGGTATTTT.

Regarding this clonotype: Germline and junction disagree at one end, which may indicate a read error. V usage is TRBV30 and J usage is TRBJ2-3; D tentatively fits TRBD1 or TRBD2 (6 bases each). The CDR3 loop spans 13 amino acids. Germline assignment: CDR1 GTSNPN and CDR2 SVGIG (reference sequence). CDR3 amino acids: CTWSYGGADTQYF. In DNA, the CDR3 is TGTACCTGGAGTTACGGGGGCGCAGATACGCAGTATTTT.